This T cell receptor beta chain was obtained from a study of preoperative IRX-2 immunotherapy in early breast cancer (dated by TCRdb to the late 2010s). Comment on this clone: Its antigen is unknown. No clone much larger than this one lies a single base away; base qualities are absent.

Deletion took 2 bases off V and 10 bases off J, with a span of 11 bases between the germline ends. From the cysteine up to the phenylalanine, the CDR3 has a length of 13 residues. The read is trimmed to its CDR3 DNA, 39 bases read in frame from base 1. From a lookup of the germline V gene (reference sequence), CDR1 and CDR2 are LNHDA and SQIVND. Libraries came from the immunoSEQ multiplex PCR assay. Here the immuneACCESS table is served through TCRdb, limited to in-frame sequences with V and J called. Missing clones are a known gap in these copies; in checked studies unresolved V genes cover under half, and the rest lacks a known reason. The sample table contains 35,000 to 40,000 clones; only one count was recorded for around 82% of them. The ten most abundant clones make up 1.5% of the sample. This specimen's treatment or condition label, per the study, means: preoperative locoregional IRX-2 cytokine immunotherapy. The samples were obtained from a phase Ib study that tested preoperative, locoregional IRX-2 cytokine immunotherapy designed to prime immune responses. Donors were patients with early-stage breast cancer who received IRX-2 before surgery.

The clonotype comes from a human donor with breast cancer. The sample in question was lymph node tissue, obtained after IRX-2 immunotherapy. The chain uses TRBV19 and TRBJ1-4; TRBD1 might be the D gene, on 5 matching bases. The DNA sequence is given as TGTGCCAGTAGTATAAGGGGCGAGGGAAAACTGTTTTTT. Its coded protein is CASSIRGEGKLFF.